This T cell receptor (beta chain) appears in the sequencing data of a study of OX40 agonist ivuxolimab in advanced cancers. General notes on the study: Ivuxolimab, which targeted the costimulatory receptor OX40 (CD134), was an agonistic, fully human IgG2 monoclonal antibody. Intravenous ivuxolimab was administered to patients every 2 weeks at six dose levels: 0.01, 0.1, 0.3, 1.5, 3 and 10 mg/kg. Of the 52 patients in dose escalation, 19 had hepatocellular carcinoma, about 15 had melanoma, 9 had renal cell carcinoma and 9 had head and neck cancer. In the dose-escalation cohort, around four fifths of patients were male, and the mean age was around 60 years with a range of roughly 23 to 79. Patients were allowed to have had prior anti-PD-1, anti-PD-L1 or anti-CTLA-4 therapy, and 40% of the dose-escalation patients had been treated with checkpoint inhibitors. Three dose-escalation patients achieved partial responses, one with hepatocellular carcinoma and two with cutaneous melanoma. The purpose of peripheral TCRbeta sequencing was to test whether ivuxolimab changed TCR sequence diversity and led to clonal T-cell expansion. The paper reports the monotherapy dose-escalation portion (N of about 54 patients) of the phase I ivuxolimab trial.

Between the V and J ends, shortened by 1 base and 7 bases respectively, the junction contains 6 bases. From the cysteine up to the phenylalanine, the CDR3 has a length of 13 residues. Only the CDR3 DNA is retained, 39 bases long and in frame from the first base. Reading the germline V gene gives CDR1 SGHDT and CDR2 YYEEEE. The trial excluded patients who had a history of autoimmune disease or were on systemic immunosuppression. Peripheral blood for TCR sequencing was collected from all dose cohorts at baseline, on cycle 4 day 1, and on cycle 7 day 1. The samples were taken from a phase I, first-in-human, multicenter, open-label dose-escalation trial of ivuxolimab. Adults with locally advanced or metastatic melanoma, renal cell carcinoma, hepatocellular carcinoma or head and neck squamous cell carcinoma were enrolled in the trial. Before TCR sequencing, CD4+ and CD8+ T cells were separately sorted from peripheral blood.

To sequence the TCRbeta CDR3 region, genomic DNA was isolated from the sorted cells. TCRbeta CDR3 regions were sequenced using the immunoSEQ Assay. TCRdb provides this immuneACCESS table in a form limited to in-frame rearrangements. Some clones are lacking; in checked studies, under half of them reflect an unresolved V gene, and why the rest are absent is not known. The sample table lists under 100,000 clones, less than 85% of them with a count of one. The biggest ten clones account for 5.5% of the sample. On this clone itself: It lacks a known antigen. No quality values exist for individual bases; no much larger clone is one base distant.

Broad study findings and their caveats: At doses of 0.1 to 3.0 mg/kg, clonal expansion of both CD4+ and CD8+ blood T cells was observed from baseline to week 6. After ivuxolimab, more expanded clones were found on average in CD8+ T cells than in CD4+ T cells. Which antigens the clonally expanded peripheral T cells were specific for was not determined. In the 0.1-3.0 mg/kg groups, partial responders had among the lowest normalized peripheral clonal expansion, particularly in CD8+ T cells. Low levels of normalized T-cell clonal expansion were also seen in some nonresponding patients.

The sequences come from CD4+ or CD8+ T cells sorted from blood, collected in a trial of the OX40 agonist ivuxolimab. In this chain, TRBV5-6 is recombined with TRBJ1-6, with an unclear D gene assignment. The TCR sequence derives from an adult with an advanced solid tumor such as melanoma, head and neck, liver or kidney cancer. The nucleotides are TGTGCCAGCAGCTTGAACCCCAATTCACCCCTCCACTTT. This gives the protein CASSLNPNSPLHF.